The rows below give T cell receptor beta chains drawn from one sample of a study of blood T cells in healthy people across ages. TCRdb reprocessed the 5' RACE reads with MiXCR, giving one entry per CDR3 protein. This sample has 870,000 or so distinct CDR3 sequences, with 29% found just once. Material for sequencing was blood. These receptors all come from a woman older than 75 in good health. Each CDR3 is given with its conserved first and last residue.

V gene,J gene,CDR3 protein
TRBV7-2,TRBJ2-1,CASSSNRDYNEQFF
TRBV20-1,TRBJ2-1,CSARDLRTGDNEQFF
TRBV11-2,TRBJ2-3,CASSPRLAMSTDTQYF
TRBV12-3/TRBV12-4,TRBJ1-6,CASSKQHIGSYNSPLHF
TRBV5-6,TRBJ2-3,CASSLVAGHTDTQYF
TRBV5-1,TRBJ2-5,CASSLRRATETQYF
TRBV20-1,TRBJ2-1,CSARGNTRTSVEFF
TRBV5-1,TRBJ1-4,CVSSLLWQPDEKLFF
TRBV4-2,TRBJ1-1,CASSQDHQITPAFF
TRBV4-3,TRBJ1-6,CASSQAGNRPSPLHF
TRBV7-2,TRBJ1-2,CASSRGQGNGYTF
TRBV6-6,TRBJ2-2,CASRGREATGELFF
TRBV5-1,TRBJ1-2,CASSSDRVEGYTF
TRBV3-1,TRBJ2-3,CASRGVDTQYF
TRBV20-1,TRBJ1-2,CSAREQTTNYGYTF
TRBV11-2,TRBJ1-2,CASSFPAKDGYTF
TRBV20-1,TRBJ1-4,CSAKPGYNEKLFF
TRBV7-3,TRBJ1-2,CASSATGTAANYGYTF
TRBV6-5,NA,CASSSGGAVTHEQYF
TRBV5-1,TRBJ2-5,CASSLEGVGETQYF
TRBV27,TRBJ2-3,CATARTDHSTDTQYF
TRBV18,TRBJ2-7,CASSPPRSGASGTYEQYF
TRBV27,TRBJ2-1,CASSLQGINEQFF
TRBV10-2,TRBJ2-5,CASSQWGGGTQQETQYF
TRBV4-2,TRBJ1-1,CASSQAELGHLGAFF
TRBV2,NA,CASSAGQGAVHEQYF
TRBV12-3/TRBV12-4,TRBJ2-3,CASRPQLRGVVGTDTQYF
TRBV7-2,TRBJ2-1,CASSRPVHEQFF
TRBV7-6,TRBJ2-5,CASSSGQKETQYF
TRBV19,TRBJ2-1,CASRSGGLTYNEQFF
TRBV4-1,TRBJ1-2,CASSQVSTGLCGYTF
TRBV20-1,TRBJ2-1,CSARDAGGSSYNEQFF
TRBV6-6,TRBJ2-7,CASSYSRTENEQYF
TRBV29-1,TRBJ2-5,CSVGPDGSQTQYF
TRBV6-1,TRBJ2-7,CASRPRGAPYEQYF
TRBV7-9,TRBJ1-6,CASSFGTVYNSPLHF
TRBV2,TRBJ1-1,CASQTDRNTQAFF
TRBV29-1,TRBJ1-2,CSVWTPELYGYTF
TRBV27,TRBJ2-3,CASSRTGTSDTQYF
TRBV18,TRBJ2-5,CASSPLSGAQETQYF
TRBV4-2,TRBJ2-1,CASSLRLAGGSGEQFF
TRBV21-1,TRBJ2-7,CARRLRQGVVYEQYF
TRBV6-6,TRBJ2-5,CASTTAGKETQYF
TRBV28,TRBJ2-5,CASRTGGGTQYF
TRBV20-1,TRBJ1-2,CSAISRGQGYTF
TRBV20-1,TRBJ1-2,CSTTKAGTNYGYTF
TRBV21-1,TRBJ1-6,CASSDTQRAGTNSPLHF
TRBV6-5,TRBJ1-3,CASSSQRRAGNTIYF
TRBV5-1,TRBJ2-7,CASSFPGQGFTYSLCYEQYF
TRBV7-8,TRBJ2-7,CASSPTSGGLAGEQYF
TRBV12-3/TRBV12-4,TRBJ2-4,CASMIKGAIAKNIQYF
TRBV20-1,TRBJ2-5,CSAPDLRETQYF
TRBV12-3/TRBV12-4,TRBJ2-2,CASSLEGAAGELFF
TRBV18,TRBJ2-3,CASSPPRDGGYLHTDTQYF
TRBV20-1,TRBJ2-7,CSAREGLVYEQYF
TRBV6-5,TRBJ2-1,CASRRTSGSSYNEQFF
TRBV24-1,TRBJ2-7,CATRRKGSSYEQYF
TRBV2,TRBJ2-3,CASSGLGTDTQYF
TRBV9,TRBJ2-1,CASSVEGTSGGPFSEQFF
TRBV20-1,TRBJ2-1,CSAKDRATYNEQFF